A few counts support the clone carrying this T cell receptor beta chain. Newly diagnosed patients aged 18 to 65 had hyperthyroidism of under 2 months' duration. Preceding any ophthalmopathy symptoms, the blood sample dates from first hyperthyroidism diagnosis. V shed 4 bases and J 8 bases; nucleotides not matched to a gene: 5. The CDR3 totals 15 residues. The germline V gene has CDR1 SGHDN and CDR2 FVKESK. The data were obtained in a study of T cells in Graves' hyperthyroidism and ophthalmopathy. Study-level information: Peripheral blood was collected at initial diagnosis, before any treatment.

Amplified regions were TCR beta CDR3 sequences from RNA transcripts. A first-round RT-PCR of the TCR CDR3 used the HTBI primer set. TCRdb re-called the multiplex PCR reads with MiXCR, one entry per CDR3 protein. The sample holds almost 600,000 distinct CDR3 sequences, approximately 15% seen once. V gene TRBV14 combines with J gene TRBJ2-2, with TRBD2 matching 12 bases. Sequenced material: blood. This sequence originates from a woman between 25 and 40 years old with Graves' hyperthyroidism that later progressed to Graves' ophthalmopathy. The CDR3 DNA is TGTGCCAGCAGCCCGCGACTAGCGGGAGTGGGGGAGCTGTTTTTT. Translation: CASSPRLAGVGELFF. Complete variable domain (other parts from reference TRBV14 and TRBJ2-2): EAGVTQFPSHSVIEKGQTVTLRCDPISGHDNLYWYRRVMGKEIKFLLHFVKESKQDESGMPNNRFLAERTGGTYSTLKVQPAELEDSGVYFCASSPRLAGVGELFFGEGSRLTVL.